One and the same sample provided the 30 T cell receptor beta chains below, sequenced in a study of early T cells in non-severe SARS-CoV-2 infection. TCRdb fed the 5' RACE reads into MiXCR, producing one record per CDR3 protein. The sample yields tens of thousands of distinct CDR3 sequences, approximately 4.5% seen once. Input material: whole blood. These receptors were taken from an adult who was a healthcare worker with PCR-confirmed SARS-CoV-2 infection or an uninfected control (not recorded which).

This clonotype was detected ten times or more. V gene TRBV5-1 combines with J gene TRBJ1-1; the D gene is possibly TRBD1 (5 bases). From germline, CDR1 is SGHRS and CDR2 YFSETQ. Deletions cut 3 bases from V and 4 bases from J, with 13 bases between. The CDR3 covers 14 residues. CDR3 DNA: TGCGCCAGCAGCTCCGGGACTTTTGGCACTGAAGCTTTCTTT. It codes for CASSSGTFGTEAFF.

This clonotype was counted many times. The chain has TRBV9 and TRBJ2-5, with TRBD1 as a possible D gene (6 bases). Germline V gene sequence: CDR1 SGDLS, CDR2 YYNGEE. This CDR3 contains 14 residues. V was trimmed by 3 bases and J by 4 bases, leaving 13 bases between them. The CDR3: CASSATLGAETQYF. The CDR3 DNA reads TGTGCCAGCAGCGCCACTTTGGGGGCAGAGACCCAGTACTTC.

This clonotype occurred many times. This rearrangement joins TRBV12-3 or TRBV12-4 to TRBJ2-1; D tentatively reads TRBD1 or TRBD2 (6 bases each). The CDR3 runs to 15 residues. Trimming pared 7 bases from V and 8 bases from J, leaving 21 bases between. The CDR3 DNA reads TGTGCCAGCATAAAGGGGGAACTAGCCAGATATGAGCAGTTCTTC. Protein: CASIKGELARYEQFF.

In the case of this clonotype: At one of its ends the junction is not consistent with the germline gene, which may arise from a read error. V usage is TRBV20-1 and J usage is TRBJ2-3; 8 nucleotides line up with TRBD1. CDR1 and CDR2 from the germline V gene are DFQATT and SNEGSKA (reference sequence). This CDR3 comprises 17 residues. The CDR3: CSARQWRQGQSTVTQYF. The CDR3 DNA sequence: TGCAGTGCTCGCCAGTGGAGACAGGGGCAAAGCACAGTTACGCAGTATTTT.

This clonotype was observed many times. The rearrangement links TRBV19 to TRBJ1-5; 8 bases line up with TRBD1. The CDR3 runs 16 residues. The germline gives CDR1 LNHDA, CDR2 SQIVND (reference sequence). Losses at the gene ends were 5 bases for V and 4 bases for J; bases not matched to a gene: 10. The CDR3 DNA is TGTGCCAGTAGTTCCATAGACAGGGGTCGGAATCAGCCCCAGCATTTT. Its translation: CASSSIDRGRNQPQHF.

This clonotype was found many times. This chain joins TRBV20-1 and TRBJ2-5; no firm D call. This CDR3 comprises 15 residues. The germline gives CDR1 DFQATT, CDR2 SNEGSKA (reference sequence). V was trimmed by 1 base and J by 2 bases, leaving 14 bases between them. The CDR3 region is CSARATLGFQETQYF. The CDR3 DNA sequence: TGCAGTGCTAGAGCCACCTTGGGTTTTCAAGAGACCCAGTACTTC.

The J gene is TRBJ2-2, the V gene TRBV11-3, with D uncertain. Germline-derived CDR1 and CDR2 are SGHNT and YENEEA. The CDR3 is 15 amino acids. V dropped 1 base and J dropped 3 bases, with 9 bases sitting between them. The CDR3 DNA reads TGTGCCAGCAGCTTAGGTTCCAGTTACACCGGGGAGCTGTTTTTT. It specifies CASSLGSSYTGELFF.

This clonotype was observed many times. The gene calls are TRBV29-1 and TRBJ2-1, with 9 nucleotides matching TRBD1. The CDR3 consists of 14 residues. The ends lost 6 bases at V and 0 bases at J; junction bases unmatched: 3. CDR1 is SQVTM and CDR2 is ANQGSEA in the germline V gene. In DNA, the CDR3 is TGCAGCGTCCTGGGACAGGGCTCCTACAATGAGCAGTTCTTC. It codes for CSVLGQGSYNEQFF.

In DNA form, the CDR3 reads TGTGCCAGCATCGTCAGGGAATGGGGCACTGAAGCTTTCTTT. Its protein product is CASIVREWGTEAFF. The chain employs TRBV12-3 or TRBV12-4 and TRBJ1-1, with a tentative D call TRBD1 (5 bases). This CDR3 contains 14 residues. V was shortened by 7 bases and J by 4 bases, with 16 bases between the two germline ends.

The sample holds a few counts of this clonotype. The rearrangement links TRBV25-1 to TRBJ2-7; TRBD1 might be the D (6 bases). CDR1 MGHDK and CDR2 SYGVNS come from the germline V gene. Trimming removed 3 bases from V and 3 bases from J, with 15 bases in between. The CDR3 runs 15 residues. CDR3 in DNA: TGTGCCAGCAGTGACGGTGGCCAGGGGAACTACGAGCAGTACTTC. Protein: CASSDGGQGNYEQYF.

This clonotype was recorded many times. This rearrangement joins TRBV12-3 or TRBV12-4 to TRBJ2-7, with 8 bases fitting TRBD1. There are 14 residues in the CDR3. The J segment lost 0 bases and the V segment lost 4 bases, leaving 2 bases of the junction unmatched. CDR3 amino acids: CASSWDRSSYEQYF. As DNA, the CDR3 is TGTGCCAGCAGTTGGGACAGGAGCTCCTACGAGCAGTACTTC.

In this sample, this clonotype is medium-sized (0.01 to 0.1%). The CDR3 coding sequence is TGTGCCAGCAGTATCCGGGACAGCCCTCTGAACACTGAAGCTTTCTTT. It is translated as CASSIRDSPLNTEAFF. The chain employs TRBV7-7 and TRBJ1-1; 7 bases map to TRBD1. Germline trimming cut 6 bases from V and 0 bases from J; bases unmatched to any gene: 10. The germline V gene encodes CDR1 SSHAT and CDR2 FNYEAQ (reference sequence). CDR3 length equals 16 residues.

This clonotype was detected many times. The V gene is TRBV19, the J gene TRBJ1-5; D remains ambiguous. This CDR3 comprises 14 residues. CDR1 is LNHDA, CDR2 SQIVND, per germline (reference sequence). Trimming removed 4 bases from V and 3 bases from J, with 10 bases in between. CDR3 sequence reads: CASSKAGDNQPQHF. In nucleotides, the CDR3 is TGTGCCAGTAGTAAGGCGGGTGACAATCAGCCCCAGCATTTT.

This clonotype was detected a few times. CDR3 in DNA: TGTGCCAGCTCAGGGGGAATCTACGAGCAGTACTTC. It codes for CASSGGIYEQYF. The V gene is TRBV18, the J gene TRBJ2-7; either TRBD1 or TRBD2 may fit D (5 bases each). The CDR3 has 12 amino acids. V lost 5 bases, J lost 3 bases, and 8 bases lay in between. Germline assignment: CDR1 KGHSH and CDR2 LQKENI.

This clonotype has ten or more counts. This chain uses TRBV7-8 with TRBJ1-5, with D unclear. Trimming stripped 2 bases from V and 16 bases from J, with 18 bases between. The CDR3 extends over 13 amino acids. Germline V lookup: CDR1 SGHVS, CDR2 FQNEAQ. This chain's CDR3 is CASSLTEKGSIHF. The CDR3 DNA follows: TGTGCCAGCAGCTTAACCGAGAAAGGGAGTATTCATTTT.

The chain's CDR3 is CASSYSDPGRYFRGEQYF. CDR3 coding DNA: TGTGCCAGCAGTTACTCGGATCCCGGGAGGTATTTTCGTGGGGAGCAGTACTTC. The chain joins TRBV6-5 to TRBJ2-7; 7 bases map to TRBD2. Germline loops: CDR1 MNHEY, CDR2 SVGAGI. Trimming removed 0 bases from V and 7 bases from J; junction bases left unmatched: 18. CDR3 length: 18 residues.

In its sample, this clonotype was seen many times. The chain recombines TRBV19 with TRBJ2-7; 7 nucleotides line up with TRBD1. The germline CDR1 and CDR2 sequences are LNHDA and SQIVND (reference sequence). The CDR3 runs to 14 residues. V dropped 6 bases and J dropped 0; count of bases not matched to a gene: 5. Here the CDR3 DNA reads TGTGCCAGTAGACCGGGACAGAACTCCTACGAGCAGTACTTC. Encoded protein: CASRPGQNSYEQYF.

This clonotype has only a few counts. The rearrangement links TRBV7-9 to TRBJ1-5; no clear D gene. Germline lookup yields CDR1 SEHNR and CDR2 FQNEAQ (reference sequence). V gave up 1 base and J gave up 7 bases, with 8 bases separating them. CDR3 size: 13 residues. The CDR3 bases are TGTGCCAGCAGCTTAGGGGGTTTACAGCCCCAGCATTTT. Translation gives CASSLGGLQPQHF. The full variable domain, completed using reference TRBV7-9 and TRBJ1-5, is DTGVSQNPRHKITKRGQNVTFRCDPISEHNRLYWYRQTLGQGPEFLTYFQNEAQLEKSRLLSDRFSAERPKGSFSTLEIQRTEQGDSAMYLCASSLGGLQPQHFGDGTRLSIL.

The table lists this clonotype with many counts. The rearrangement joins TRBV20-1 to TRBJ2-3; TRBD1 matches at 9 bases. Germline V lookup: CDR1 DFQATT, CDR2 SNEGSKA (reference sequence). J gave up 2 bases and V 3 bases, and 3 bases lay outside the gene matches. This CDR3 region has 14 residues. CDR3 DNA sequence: TGCAGTGCTAGCGGGGACAGGGCCACAGATACGCAGTATTTT. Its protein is CSASGDRATDTQYF.

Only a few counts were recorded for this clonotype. DNA for the CDR3: TGTGCCAGCAGTTTAGCGCGGGCTAGCAACAATGAGCAGTTCTTC. Encoded protein: CASSLARASNNEQFF. The chain couples TRBV12-3 or TRBV12-4 to TRBJ2-1; TRBD2 might be the D (5 bases). Trimming removed 0 bases from V and 5 bases from J, with 11 bases in between. The CDR3 contains 15 residues.

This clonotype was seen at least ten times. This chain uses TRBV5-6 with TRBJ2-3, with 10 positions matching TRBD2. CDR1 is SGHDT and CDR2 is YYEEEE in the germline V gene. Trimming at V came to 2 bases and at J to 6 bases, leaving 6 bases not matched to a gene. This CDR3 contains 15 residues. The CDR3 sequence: CASSFGAGGPDTQYF. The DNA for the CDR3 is TGTGCCAGCAGCTTCGGAGCGGGAGGGCCGGATACGCAGTATTTT.

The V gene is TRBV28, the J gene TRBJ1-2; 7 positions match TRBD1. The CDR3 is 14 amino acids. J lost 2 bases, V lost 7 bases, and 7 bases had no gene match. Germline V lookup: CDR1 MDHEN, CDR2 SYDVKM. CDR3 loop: CASTPGQTNYGYTF. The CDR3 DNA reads TGTGCCAGCACCCCGGGACAGACGAACTATGGCTACACCTTC.

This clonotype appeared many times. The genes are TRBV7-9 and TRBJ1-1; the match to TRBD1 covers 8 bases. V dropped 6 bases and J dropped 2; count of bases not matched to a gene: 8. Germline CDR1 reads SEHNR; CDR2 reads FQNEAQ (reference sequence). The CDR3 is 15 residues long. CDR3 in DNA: TGTGCCAGCAGGAATGACAGGGGAACAAACACTGAAGCTTTCTTT. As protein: CASRNDRGTNTEAFF.

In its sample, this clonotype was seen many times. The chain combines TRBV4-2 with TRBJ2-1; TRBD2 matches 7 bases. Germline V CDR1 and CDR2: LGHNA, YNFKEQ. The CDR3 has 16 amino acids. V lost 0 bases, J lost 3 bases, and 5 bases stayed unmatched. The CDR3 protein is CASSQEDGGGYNEQFF. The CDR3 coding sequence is TGTGCCAGCAGCCAAGAGGACGGCGGGGGCTACAATGAGCAGTTCTTC.

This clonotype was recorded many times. CDR3 bases: TGCAGTGCGAGACCACCAGCGGCAGGAACCACCGGGGAGCTGTTTTTT. The encoded protein is CSARPPAAGTTGELFF. The gene calls are TRBV20-1 and TRBJ2-2, with D possibly matching TRBD2 (5 bases). Germline CDR1 DFQATT, CDR2 SNEGSKA (reference sequence). The CDR3 consists of 16 residues. The germline V and J ends were trimmed by 6 bases and 4 bases, with 21 bases remaining between them.

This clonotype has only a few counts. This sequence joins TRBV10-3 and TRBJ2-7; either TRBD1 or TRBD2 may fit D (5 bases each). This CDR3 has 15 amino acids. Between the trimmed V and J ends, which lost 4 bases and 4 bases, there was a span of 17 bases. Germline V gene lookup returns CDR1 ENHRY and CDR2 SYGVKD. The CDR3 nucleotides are TGTGCCATCAGTGTAGGAGGACACCTCAAATACGAGCAGTACTTC. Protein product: CAISVGGHLKYEQYF.

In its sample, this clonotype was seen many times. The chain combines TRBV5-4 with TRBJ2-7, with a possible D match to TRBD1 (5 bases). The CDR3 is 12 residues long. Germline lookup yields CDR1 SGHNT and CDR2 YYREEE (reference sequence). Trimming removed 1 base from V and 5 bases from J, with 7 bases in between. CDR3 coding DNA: TGTGCCAGCAGCTTGCAGGGTAACGAGCAGTACTTC. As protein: CASSLQGNEQYF.

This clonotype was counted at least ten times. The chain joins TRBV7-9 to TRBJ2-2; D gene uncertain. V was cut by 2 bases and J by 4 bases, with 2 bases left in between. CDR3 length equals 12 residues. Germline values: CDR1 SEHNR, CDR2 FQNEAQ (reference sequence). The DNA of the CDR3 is TGTGCCAGCAGCTTACCCACCGGGGAGCTGTTTTTT. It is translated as CASSLPTGELFF. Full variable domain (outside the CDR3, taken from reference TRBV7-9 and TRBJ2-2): DTGVSQNPRHKITKRGQNVTFRCDPISEHNRLYWYRQTLGQGPEFLTYFQNEAQLEKSRLLSDRFSAERPKGSFSTLEIQRTEQGDSAMYLCASSLPTGELFFGEGSRLTVL.

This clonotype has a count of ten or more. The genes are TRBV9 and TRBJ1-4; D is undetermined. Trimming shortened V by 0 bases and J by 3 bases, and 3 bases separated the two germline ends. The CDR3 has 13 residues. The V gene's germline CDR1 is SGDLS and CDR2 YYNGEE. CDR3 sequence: CASSVGPNEKLFF. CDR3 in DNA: TGTGCCAGCAGCGTAGGCCCTAATGAAAAACTGTTTTTT.

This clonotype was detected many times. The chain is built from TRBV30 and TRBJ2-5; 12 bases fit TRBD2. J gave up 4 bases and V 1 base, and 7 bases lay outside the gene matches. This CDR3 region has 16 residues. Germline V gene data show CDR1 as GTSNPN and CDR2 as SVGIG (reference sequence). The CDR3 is CAWSGKTSGRRETQYF. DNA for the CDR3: TGTGCCTGGAGTGGGAAAACTAGCGGGAGGAGAGAGACCCAGTACTTC.